The T cell receptor (beta chain) under discussion was sequenced for a study of blood T cell repertoires in COVID-19 (dated by TCRdb to 2018 to 2021). Study-wide context: The collaborator samples originated in the United States, Italy and Spain and spanned the acute and convalescent phases of COVID-19. The repertoires were released in a freely available public database meant as a resource for research on the immune response to SARS-CoV-2. The prospective study material was composed of cDNA or gDNA derived from T cells, B-cell-depleted T cells, or PBMCs. Deeply sampled blood TCRbeta repertoires from subjects exposed to, actively infected with, or recovered from COVID-19 were included in the dataset. Where HLA class I and class II types were available, the types were taken from metadata supplied by the sample provider, not from assay-based typing. The samples were drawn from two sources: the first 160 participants of the ongoing ImmuneRACE study, and 1,200 or so subjects contributed by 6 global collaborators. Sample metadata almost always included a de-identified subject ID, COVID-19 status, age in years and sex.

Overall study results and their limits: The amount of clinical and demographic metadata varied by source and participant and was provided uncurated.

From the cysteine through the phenylalanine, the CDR3 covers 13 amino acids. The entry retains the CDR3 DNA only, 39 bases that are in frame from base 1. Per the germline V gene, SNHLY is the CDR1 and FYNNEI is the CDR2. Trimming removed 3 bases from V and 12 bases from J, leaving 14 bases between the germline ends. In the prospective study, participants were about 18 to 95 years old, resided in fewer than 25 geographic areas of the United States, and were enrolled through a virtual design. To assign participants to cohorts, the prospective study relied on clinical history that participants themselves reported in a screening survey and a study questionnaire. Recovered participants in ImmuneRACE Cohort 3 were defined by two consecutive negative NP/OP PCR tests, clearance by a healthcare professional, or resolution of symptoms. In the prospective study, whole blood, serum and a nasopharyngeal or oropharyngeal swab were collected from each participant by mobile phlebotomists. Over a roughly 2-month period, participants in the prospective study had the option of providing additional blood draws and questionnaires. Before DNA extraction, prospective study blood samples were shipped either frozen or at room temperature.

TCRbeta CDR3 regions were amplified from genomic DNA using the immunoSEQ Assay, a bias-controlled multiplex PCR. Per the source publication's procedure: Nucleated cell counts per sample were estimated from amplification of reference gene primers within the assay. To quantify the absolute abundance of each unique TCRbeta CDR3 rearrangement, sequence reads were collapsed and filtered. For each sample, productive Simpson clonality was calculated by taking the square root of Simpson's diversity index across productive rearrangements. TCRdb re-hosts the immuneACCESS table, in-frame sequences only. Its copies lack some clones; in the studies checked, an unresolved V gene accounts for under half of them, and the cause for the rest is not known. Clone size and V and J calls were adopted from that table, with D and trimming inferred from the DNA. Present in this sample are roughly 330,000 clones, 70% to 90% of which were seen just once. More than 9% of the sample goes to the ten largest clones.

A remark on this clone: The clone's antigen remains unknown. It has no much larger one-base neighbor in the sample; base qualities were not kept.

The rearranged chain carries TRBV2 and TRBJ1-4; the D gene is perhaps TRBD1, on 5 matching bases. Sequencing was performed on PBMCs or T cells enriched from blood (not recorded which). The clonotype comes from a woman between 18 and 29 years old who had recovered from COVID-19. At the DNA level, the sequence is TGTGCCAGCAGTGATGGGGCCGTAGGGGAACTGTTTTTT. It specifies CASSDGAVGELFF.